This T cell receptor beta chain was sequenced during a study of blood T cell repertoires in COVID-19. In the original processing: Estimated nucleated cell counts came from reference gene primer amplification. This table comes from immunoSEQ multiplex PCR, and its TCRdb copy is limited to in-frame clones, with some not included. V and J calls and clone size are as listed in that table; D and trimming were resolved from the DNA. Among about 230,000 clones listed, 70% to 90% were seen once. The CDR3 runs 13 residues. V shed 6 bases and J shed 3 bases, with 11 bases lying between them. Germline V lookup: CDR1 MNHEY, CDR2 SVGAGI.

This sequence originates from a man aged 40-55 years with acute or convalescent COVID-19. This chain joins TRBV6-5 and TRBJ1-2; maybe TRBD1 (5 bases). Sequencing used peripheral blood. The CDR3 coding sequence is TGTGCCAGCAGCGACTCAGGGTACTATGGCTACACCTTC. It is translated as CASSDSGYYGYTF.